The 14 T cell receptor beta chains below come from one sample, sequenced in a study of vaccination and CD4 T cells after COVID-19. The study sequenced cultured CD4+ T cell DNA using the Oncomine TCR Beta short-read assay. MiXCR was run by TCRdb on the PCR reads, yielding one entry per CDR3 protein. The sample records 20,000 or so distinct CDR3 sequences, 45% to 50% being singletons. Antigen specificity for these receptors is unknown. The sample's treatment: approximately nine-day PBMC culture with coronavirus spike peptide pools or control peptides (ViraFEST assay). Sample: cultured CD4+ T cells from blood. The receptors shown here come from a human donor with COVID-19.

The V gene is TRBV7-9, the J gene TRBJ2-1, with 9 bases that match TRBD1. In germline, CDR1 is SEHNR, CDR2 FQNEAQ (reference sequence). V shed 5 bases and J 5 bases; nucleotides not matched to a gene: 7. The CDR3 is 15 amino acids. CDR3 sequence reads: CASSPRTGEDNEQFF. The CDR3 coding sequence is TGTGCCAGCAGCCCGCGGACAGGGGAAGACAATGAGCAGTTCTTC.

There are a few counts of this clonotype. This rearrangement joins TRBV6-1 to TRBJ1-2; 8 bases match TRBD1. V shed 2 bases, J shed 14 bases, and the junction held 7 bases outside the gene matches. CDR3 length equals 12 residues. Germline values: CDR1 MNHNS, CDR2 SASEGT. The CDR3 DNA reads TGTGCCAGCAGTGAACCAGGGACAGGCCAGACCTTC. It codes for CASSEPGTGQTF.

The rearrangement uses TRBV18 and TRBJ1-1; no definite D call. Germline lookup yields CDR1 KGHSH and CDR2 LQKENI. This CDR3 spans 14 amino acids. V shed 4 bases and J shed 0 bases, with 9 bases lying between them. For the CDR3, the DNA is TGTGCCAGCTCACTGGCAGAAATGAACACTGAAGCTTTCTTT. It is translated as CASSLAEMNTEAFF.

The rearrangement joins TRBV10-3 to TRBJ2-5, with 9 bases aligning to TRBD1. Per the germline V gene, CDR1 is ENHRY and CDR2 is SYGVKD. The V gene end was trimmed by 10 bases and the J gene end by 5 bases; junction bases not matched to a gene: 8. The CDR3 loop spans 13 amino acids. The CDR3 protein is CATLGQGWETQYF. The CDR3 DNA follows: TGTGCCACCCTTGGACAGGGGTGGGAGACCCAGTACTTC.

Comment on this clonotype: At one of its ends the junction is not consistent with the germline gene, which may arise from a read error. The J gene is TRBJ2-7, the V gene TRBV30; D remains ambiguous. The length of the CDR3 is 14 residues. Germline values: CDR1 GTSNPN, CDR2 SVGIG (reference sequence). CDR3: CTWIPAGPPYEQYF. CDR3 nucleotides: TGTACCTGGATTCCTGCAGGTCCACCCTACGAGCAGTACTTC.

This clonotype has more than one count but fewer than ten. The rearrangement uses TRBV7-8 and TRBJ1-1; no firm D call. The CDR3 is made up of 15 amino acids. Germline V gives CDR1 SGHVS, CDR2 FQNEAQ. Deletions cut 2 bases from V and 1 base from J, with 11 bases between. CDR3 coding DNA: TGTGCCAGCAGCTTAATGGGCAAAGCGAACACTGAAGCTTTCTTT. Its protein product is CASSLMGKANTEAFF.

This clonotype was detected only a few times. The V call is TRBV6-1, the J call TRBJ1-2; D unresolved. V was clipped by 9 bases and J by 4 bases, with 15 bases between them. The germline CDR1 and CDR2 sequences are MNHNS and SASEGT. The CDR3 extends over 13 amino acids. CDR3 DNA: TGTGCCAGTAGGACTTCTGGTACCTATGGCTACACCTTC. Protein sequence: CASRTSGTYGYTF.

V usage is TRBV6-1 and J usage is TRBJ2-1; 7 bases map to TRBD1. Germline-derived CDR1 and CDR2 are MNHNS and SASEGT. The V segment lost 6 bases and the J segment 0 bases; nucleotides outside the gene matches: 8. The CDR3 sequence is 16 residues long. The chain's CDR3 is CASSPTGAGSYNEQFF. The CDR3 DNA reads as TGTGCCAGCAGCCCAACAGGGGCTGGCTCCTACAATGAGCAGTTCTTC.

This rearrangement joins TRBV3-1 to TRBJ1-2; D is unresolved. This CDR3 contains 15 residues. Germline assignment: CDR1 LGHDT and CDR2 YNNKEL (reference sequence). V lost 1 base and J 4 bases, leaving 13 bases between the germline ends. The CDR3 DNA reads as TGTGCCAGCAGCCAAGGTATAGGAGGGATCTATGGCTACACCTTC. Protein sequence: CASSQGIGGIYGYTF.

This clonotype has just a few counts. This chain connects TRBV30 to TRBJ1-5, with D possibly matching TRBD1 (5 bases). V was pared by 3 bases and J by 4 bases, with 10 bases between. The CDR3 totals 13 residues. Germline V CDR1 and CDR2: GTSNPN, SVGIG (reference sequence). The CDR3: CAWSTGSNQPQHF. CDR3 sequence (DNA): TGTGCCTGGAGCACAGGCAGTAATCAGCCCCAGCATTTT.

This clonotype was observed a handful of times. The chain recombines TRBV6-5 with TRBJ2-7, with D maybe TRBD2 (7 bases). The CDR3 runs 12 residues. Between the trimmed V and J ends, which lost 1 base and 8 bases, there was a span of 9 bases. CDR1 is MNHEY, CDR2 SVGAGI, per germline. The CDR3 spells CASSYLGGQQYF. As DNA, the CDR3 is TGTGCCAGCAGTTACTTGGGGGGGCAGCAGTACTTC.

The rearrangement joins TRBV12-3 or TRBV12-4 to TRBJ2-3; D perhaps matches TRBD2 (7 bases). This CDR3 region has 15 residues. V dropped 3 bases and J dropped 1 base, with 11 bases sitting between them. DNA for the CDR3: TGTGCCAGCAGTTTCGGGGGGCGCGGCACAGATACGCAGTATTTT. The encoded protein is CASSFGGRGTDTQYF.

The chain is built from TRBV21-1 and TRBJ1-1; TRBD1, the D gene given by the table, was not confirmed from the DNA. TRBV21-1 is recorded as a pseudogene. The CDR3 runs 18 residues. The CDR3 loop reads CATTRGRSWGSSNTEAFF. The CDR3 nucleotides read TGTGCCACAACCAGGGGGCGAAGTTGGGGTAGCTCAAACACTGAAGCTTTCTTT.

The V call is TRBV5-1, the J call TRBJ1-2, with 8 bases fitting TRBD1. V shed 7 bases and J 7 bases; nucleotides not matched to a gene: 18. Germline values: CDR1 SGHRS, CDR2 YFSETQ. The CDR3 runs to 16 residues. CDR3 sequence: CASGGLTGEDTGGYTF. DNA for the CDR3: TGCGCCAGCGGAGGTTTGACAGGGGAGGACACAGGTGGCTACACCTTC.